One sample yielded the 23 T cell receptor beta chains listed below, sequenced in a study of prognosis after radiotherapy for stage I lung cancer. Template was genomic DNA; TCR beta CDR3 amplified in two multiplex PCR rounds. First-round PCR, the initial amplification, used primers specific to each TRBV and TRBJ gene. TCRdb processed the multiplex PCR reads anew with MiXCR; each CDR3 protein has one entry. The sample shows over 14,000 distinct CDR3 sequences, approximately 31% of them seen only once. Material: PBMCs, obtained before or after stereotactic body radiation therapy (not recorded which). Receptors were obtained from a donor over 45 with non-small cell lung cancer.

Concerning this clonotype: A far more abundant clone sits one base away, making this likely a read error. The chain combines TRBV6-5 with TRBJ1-6, with D possibly matching TRBD1 (6 bases). This CDR3 is built from 15 residues. Germline values: CDR1 MNHEY, CDR2 SVGAGI. CDR3 sequence: CASSEIGTPNSPLNF. As DNA, the CDR3 is TGTGCCAGCAGTGAGATCGGGACACCCAATTCACCCCTCAACTTT.

This clonotype was picked up many times. The junction and the germline gene differ at one end; a read error may be behind it. The chain employs TRBV29-1 and TRBJ2-7; 10 positions match TRBD1. The CDR3 covers 14 residues. The germline V gene has CDR1 SQVTM and CDR2 ANQGSEA. This CDR3 is CSVEGQGGAYEQYF. For the CDR3, the DNA is TGCAGCGTGGAAGGACAGGGGGGGGCCTACGAGCAGTACTTC.

The rearrangement uses TRBV18 and TRBJ1-5, with a possible D match to TRBD1 (6 bases). Germline loops: CDR1 KGHSH, CDR2 LQKENI. V gave up 2 bases and J gave up 9 bases, with 17 bases separating them. This CDR3 is 15 amino acids long. This CDR3 reads CASSPAQQGSLPQHF. The CDR3 bases are TGTGCCAGCTCACCAGCTCAGCAGGGGTCTCTGCCCCAGCATTTT.

The sample holds many counts of this clonotype. J is TRBJ2-7 and V is TRBV28; D might be TRBD1 (5 bases). The CDR3 has 17 residues. Per germline, CDR1 MDHEN and CDR2 SYDVKM. V lost 6 bases and J lost 0, with 21 bases in between. CDR3 protein: CASRTLSDSGLSYEQYF. CDR3 bases: TGTGCCAGCAGGACGCTCTCGGATTCAGGGCTCTCCTACGAGCAGTACTTC.

This clonotype rates as medium-sized (0.01 to 0.1%). The chain couples TRBV9 to TRBJ2-3; D unclear. Trimming shortened V by 3 bases and J by 0 bases, and 8 bases separated the two germline ends. CDR1 and CDR2 (germline): SGDLS, YYNGEE. CDR3 length equals 14 residues. The chain's CDR3 is CASSAYHSTDTQYF. The CDR3 DNA reads as TGTGCCAGCAGCGCCTACCACAGCACAGATACGCAGTATTTT.

This clonotype was detected once. This chain uses TRBV6-1 with TRBJ2-7, with 7 positions matching TRBD2. This CDR3 comprises 15 residues. The germline V gene has CDR1 MNHNS and CDR2 SASEGT. Trimming cost V 6 bases and J 1 base; bases outside gene matches: 9. The CDR3 nucleotides are TGTGCCAGCAGATCCGCGTGGGGGGGTTCCTACGAGCAGTACTTC. Translation: CASRSAWGGSYEQYF.

This clonotype is medium-sized by share. V usage is TRBV28 and J usage is TRBJ2-7, with TRBD2 as a possible D gene (5 bases). Between the trimmed V and J ends, which lost 6 bases and 7 bases, there was a span of 22 bases. Germline V gives CDR1 MDHEN, CDR2 SYDVKM. The CDR3 runs 15 residues. Written as DNA, the CDR3 is TGTGCCAGCAGAGCAGAGGGAAAAGGGTTAGGAGAGCAGTACTTC. Translated: CASRAEGKGLGEQYF.

This clonotype came up many times. The chain is built from TRBV3-1 and TRBJ2-1; no definite D call. The CDR3 loop spans 15 amino acids. V lost 1 base, J lost 0 bases, and 7 bases lay in between. Per the germline V gene, CDR1 is LGHDT and CDR2 is YNNKEL (reference sequence). CDR3 sequence (DNA): TGTGCCAGCAGCCAAGCCCGGAGCTCCTACAATGAGCAGTTCTTC. Amino acids: CASSQARSSYNEQFF.

This clonotype was seen many times. The genes are TRBV5-6 and TRBJ2-7; tentatively, D is TRBD1 (5 bases). The germline CDR1 and CDR2 sequences are SGHDT and YYEEEE. This CDR3 has 15 residues. With 0 bases removed from V and 2 bases from J, the gap between germline ends came to 12 bases. CDR3 nucleotides: TGTGCCAGCAGCTTGGCGGCAGGGATCCCCTACGAGCAGTACTTC. Translation: CASSLAAGIPYEQYF.

In its sample, this clonotype is medium-sized (0.01 to 0.1%). The V call is TRBV10-3, the J call TRBJ2-1; D ambiguous. V shed 11 bases and J shed 5 bases, with 13 bases lying between them. CDR3 length: 12 amino acids. Germline loops: CDR1 ENHRY, CDR2 SYGVKD. The CDR3 loop is CASRATNNEQFF. CDR3 DNA sequence: TGTGCCTCCCGCGCTACGAACAATGAGCAGTTCTTC.

This clonotype came up once. A far larger clone is one base from this, pointing to a likely read error. The chain uses TRBV6-9 and TRBJ1-2, with 7 bases identical to TRBD1. Germline values: CDR1 MNHGY, CDR2 SVAAGI. The CDR3 covers 15 residues. The J segment lost 8 bases and the V segment lost 7 bases, leaving 16 bases of the junction unmatched. CDR3: CASTMTGQGQRGYTF. The CDR3 DNA sequence: TGTGCCAGCACCATGACAGGGCAAGGGCAAAGAGGCTACACCTTC.

On this clonotype itself: Given a far larger clone just one base away, this is likely a sequencing read error. The chain employs TRBV2 and TRBJ1-5; D gene unclear. Germline V gives CDR1 SNHLY, CDR2 FYNNEI. This CDR3 contains 15 residues. Trimming took 10 bases from V and 4 from J, leaving 20 bases between them. CDR3 sequence reads: CATSREVYRNQPQHF. CDR3 nucleotides: TGTGCCACCAGCAGAGAAGTGTATAGAAATCAGCCCCAGCATTTT.

This clonotype was counted ten times or more. This rearrangement joins TRBV5-1 to TRBJ2-5, with 11 bases that match TRBD2. Germline V lookup: CDR1 SGHRS, CDR2 YFSETQ. After removal of 4 bases from V and 3 bases from J, the junction contained 5 bases not matched to a gene. The CDR3 is made up of 15 amino acids. The CDR3 sequence: CASSTQLAGEETQYF. The CDR3 nucleotides are TGCGCCAGCAGCACACAACTAGCGGGGGAAGAGACCCAGTACTTC.

This clonotype has ten or more counts. Here the CDR3 reads CAWTEGNEQFF. For the CDR3, the DNA is TGTGCCTGGACGGAGGGCAATGAGCAGTTCTTC. The V call is TRBV30, the J call TRBJ2-1; weak D call: TRBD2 (6 bases). This CDR3 has 11 amino acids. V was clipped by 4 bases and J by 6 bases, with 7 bases between them. CDR1 and CDR2 (germline): GTSNPN, SVGIG (reference sequence).

The chain has TRBV6-4 and TRBJ2-2, with a weak D call TRBD2 (6 bases). The CDR3 contains 15 residues. The V gene lost 5 bases and the J gene lost 4 bases, with 14 bases spanning the gap. The germline CDR1 and CDR2 sequences are MRHNA and SNTAGT. As DNA, the CDR3 is TGTGCCAGCAGTAATTTTCGGGGGACCACCGGGGAGCTGTTTTTT. It is translated as CASSNFRGTTGELFF.

The table lists this clonotype with many counts. The V call is TRBV7-3, the J call TRBJ2-3; 10 bases fit TRBD2. Germline V lookup: CDR1 SGHTA, CDR2 FQGTGA. This CDR3 region has 16 residues. V was clipped by 8 bases and J by 1 base; unmatched bases: 9. The CDR3 loop reads CASSLSLAGGTDTQYF. The CDR3, as DNA: TGTGCCAGCTCCCTTTCCCTAGCGGGAGGCACAGATACGCAGTATTTT. Using reference TRBV7-3 and TRBJ2-3 for the parts outside the CDR3, the full variable domain is GAGVSQTPSNKVTEKGKYVELRCDPISGHTALYWYRQSLGQGPEFLIYFQGTGAADDSGLPNDRFFAVRPEGSVSTLKIQRTERGDSAVYLCASSLSLAGGTDTQYFGPGTRLTVL.

The table lists this clonotype with many counts. V is TRBV9 and J is TRBJ1-6; weak D call: TRBD1 (5 bases). V shed 4 bases and J shed 5 bases, with 13 bases lying between them. The CDR3 runs 15 residues. Germline V gene data show CDR1 as SGDLS and CDR2 as YYNGEE. The CDR3 spells CASSSTGTDNSPLHF. The CDR3 region has the DNA TGTGCCAGCAGCTCCACTGGGACGGATAATTCACCCCTCCACTTT.

V usage is TRBV27 and J usage is TRBJ1-5, with 7 nucleotides matching TRBD1. Germline V gene sequence: CDR1 MNHEY, CDR2 SMNVEV (reference sequence). The CDR3 totals 15 residues. V lost 6 bases, J lost 6 bases, and 11 bases stayed unmatched. The CDR3: CASRHYRGEAQPQHF. The CDR3 region has the DNA TGTGCCAGCAGGCATTACAGGGGAGAGGCTCAGCCCCAGCATTTT.

Note on this clonotype: Since a much larger clone is just one base distant, this may be a read error. The V call is TRBV28, the J call TRBJ2-1; D is perhaps TRBD1 (6 bases). Germline CDR1 and CDR2: MDHEN and SYDVKM. The CDR3 covers 18 residues. CDR3 residues: CVSSLLGTWVPRYNEQFF. The DNA for the CDR3 is TGTGTCAGCAGTTTGCTCGGGACATGGGTTCCGCGCTACAATGAGCAGTTCTTC. The full variable domain, rest sourced from reference TRBV28 and TRBJ2-1, is DVKVTQSSRYLVKRTGEKVFLECVQDMDHENMFWYRQDPGLGLRLIYFSYDVKMKEKGDIPEGYSVSREKKERFSLILESASTNQTSMYLCVSSLLGTWVPRYNEQFFGPGTRLTVL.

Note on this clonotype: A far larger clone is a single base away, which makes a read error likely. The chain is built from TRBV7-8 and TRBJ1-6; D gene ambiguous. This CDR3 region has 14 residues. CDR1 is SGHVS and CDR2 is FQNEAQ in the germline V gene. CDR3 region: CASSSDITAHEASF. CDR3 nucleotides: TGTGCCAGCAGCTCAGACATCACGGCCCATGAAGCTTCCTTT. Supplemented by reference TRBV7-8 and TRBJ1-6, the full variable domain reads GAGVSQSPRYKVAKRGQDVALRCDPISGHVSLFWYQQALGQGPEFLTYFQNEAQLDKSGLPSDRFFAERPEGSVSTLKIQRTQQEDSAVYLCASSSDITAHEASFGNGTRLTVT.

This clonotype was picked up many times. One junction end does not reproduce the germline sequence, and a read error may be involved. V usage is TRBV2 and J usage is TRBJ1-1; 9 bases agree with TRBD1. Per germline, CDR1 SNHLY and CDR2 FYNNEI. The CDR3 loop spans 11 amino acids. CDR3 nucleotides: TGTGCCAGCCGGGCGGGGACAGGGCAACTCTTT. It is translated as CASRAGTGQLF.

This clonotype was detected a few times. A far bigger clonotype differs at one base, so this is likely a read error. The CDR3 region has the DNA TGTGCCAGCCTGGGTAGGGCTAAAAACACTGAAGCTTTCTTT. This encodes CASLGRAKNTEAFF. This chain uses TRBV6-2 or TRBV6-3 with TRBJ1-1; D call uncertain. V was shortened by 8 bases and J by 2 bases, with 15 bases between the two germline ends. CDR1 is MNHEY and CDR2 is SVGEGT in the germline V gene. CDR3 length: 14 amino acids.

This clonotype was observed at least ten times. V and J are TRBV18 and TRBJ2-3; D gene ambiguous. V lost 3 bases and J lost 6, with 10 bases in between. The CDR3 is 13 amino acids. Germline V gene lookup returns CDR1 KGHSH and CDR2 LQKENI. DNA of the CDR3: TGTGCCAGCTCACCTAATAAGGGCGATACGCAGTATTTT. This sequence encodes CASSPNKGDTQYF.